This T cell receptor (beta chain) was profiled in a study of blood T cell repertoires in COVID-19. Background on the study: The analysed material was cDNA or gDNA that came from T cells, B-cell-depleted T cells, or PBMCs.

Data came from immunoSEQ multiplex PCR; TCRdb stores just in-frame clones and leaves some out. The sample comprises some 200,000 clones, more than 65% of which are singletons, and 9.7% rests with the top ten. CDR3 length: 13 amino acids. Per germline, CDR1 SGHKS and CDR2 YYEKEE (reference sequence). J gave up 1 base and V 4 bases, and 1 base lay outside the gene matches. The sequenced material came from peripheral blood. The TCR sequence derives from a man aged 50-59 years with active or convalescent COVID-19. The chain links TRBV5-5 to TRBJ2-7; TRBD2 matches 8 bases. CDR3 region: CASSVAGSYEQYF. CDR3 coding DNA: TGTGCCAGCAGCGTAGCGGGATCCTACGAGCAGTACTTC. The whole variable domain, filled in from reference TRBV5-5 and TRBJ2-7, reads DAGVTQSPTHLIKTRGQQVTLRCSPISGHKSVSWYQQVLGQGPQFIFQYYEKEERGRGNFPDRFSARQFPNYSSELNVNALLLGDSALYLCASSVAGSYEQYFGPGTRLTVT.